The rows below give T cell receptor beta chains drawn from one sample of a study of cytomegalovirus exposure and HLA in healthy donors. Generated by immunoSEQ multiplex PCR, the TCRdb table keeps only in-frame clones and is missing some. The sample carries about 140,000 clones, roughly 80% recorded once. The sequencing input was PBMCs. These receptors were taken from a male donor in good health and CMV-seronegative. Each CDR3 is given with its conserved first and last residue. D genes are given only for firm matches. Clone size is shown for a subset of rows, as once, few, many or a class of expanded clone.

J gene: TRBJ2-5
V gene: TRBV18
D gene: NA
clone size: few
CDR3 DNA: TGTGCCAGCTCACCAGGGGGGCAAGAGACCCAGTACTTC
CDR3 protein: CASSPGGQETQYF

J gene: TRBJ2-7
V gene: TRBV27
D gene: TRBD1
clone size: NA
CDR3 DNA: TGTGCCAGCAGTTTAACGGGACAGGGGGACTACGAGCAGTACTTC
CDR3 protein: CASSLTGQGDYEQYF

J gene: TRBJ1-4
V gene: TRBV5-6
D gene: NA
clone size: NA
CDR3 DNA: TGTGCCAGCCATCGGGGGGGGGCCCCGGGGGGCCTGTTTTTT
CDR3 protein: CASHRGGAPGGLFF

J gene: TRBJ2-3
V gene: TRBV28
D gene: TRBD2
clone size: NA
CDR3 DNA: TGTGCCAGCAGTTGGACTAGCGGGGGGACACCACGTAACACGCAGTATTTT
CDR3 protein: CASSWTSGGTPRNTQYF

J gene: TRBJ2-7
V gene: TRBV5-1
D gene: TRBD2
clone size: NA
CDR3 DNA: TGCGCCAGCCGACTAGCGGACCAATACGAGCAGTACTTC
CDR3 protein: CASRLADQYEQYF

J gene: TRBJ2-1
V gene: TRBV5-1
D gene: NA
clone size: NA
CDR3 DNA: TGCGCCAGCAGCTCAGGGAATCCTCAATACAATGAGCAGTTCTTC
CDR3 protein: CASSSGNPQYNEQFF

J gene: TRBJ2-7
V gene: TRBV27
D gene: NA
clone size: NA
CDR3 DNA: TGTGCCAGCAGTTTAGGGTGGAGCTCCTACGAGCAGTACTTC
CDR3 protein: CASSLGWSSYEQYF

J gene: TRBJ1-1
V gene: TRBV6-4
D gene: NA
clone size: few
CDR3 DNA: TGTGCCAGCAGGGAAAGTTGGGGCGCGGACACTGAAGCTTTCTTT
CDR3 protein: CASRESWGADTEAFF

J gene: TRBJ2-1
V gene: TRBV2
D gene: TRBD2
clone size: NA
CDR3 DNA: TGTGCCAGCCAGGGGGACGAGACTAGCGGATACAATGAGCAGTTCTTC
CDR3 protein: CASQGDETSGYNEQFF

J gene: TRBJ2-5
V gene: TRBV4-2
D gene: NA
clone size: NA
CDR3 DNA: TGTGCCAGCAGTTACGGGACTCGAGCCGATAAGTACTTC
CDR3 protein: CASSYGTRADKYF

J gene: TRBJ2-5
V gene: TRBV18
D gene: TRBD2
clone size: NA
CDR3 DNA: TGTGCCAGCTCACCACCCGGGACTAGCGGGATAATTGGAGAGACCCAGTACTTC
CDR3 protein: CASSPPGTSGIIGETQYF

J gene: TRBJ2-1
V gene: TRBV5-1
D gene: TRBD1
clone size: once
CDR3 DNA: TGCGCCAGCAGCGTGGTCACCGGGACAGGTAGTAATGAGCAGTTCTTC
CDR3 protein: CASSVVTGTGSNEQFF

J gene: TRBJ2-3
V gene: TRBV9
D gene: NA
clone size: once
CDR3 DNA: TGTGCCAGCAGCTCAAACTTGGAGGATACGCAGTATTTT
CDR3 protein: CASSSNLEDTQYF

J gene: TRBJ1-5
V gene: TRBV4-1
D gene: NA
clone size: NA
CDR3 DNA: TGCGCCAGCAGCCCCGACTGGGGGCGGCAGCCCCAGCATTTT
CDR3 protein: CASSPDWGRQPQHF

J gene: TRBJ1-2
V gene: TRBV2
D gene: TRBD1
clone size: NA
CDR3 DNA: TGTGCCAGCAGTAGGGGACAGGCTCCTGGCTACACCTTC
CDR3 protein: CASSRGQAPGYTF

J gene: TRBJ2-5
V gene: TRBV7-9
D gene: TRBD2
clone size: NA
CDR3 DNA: TGTGCCAGCAGCTCCCCTAGCGGAGAGACCCAGTACTTC
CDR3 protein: CASSSPSGETQYF

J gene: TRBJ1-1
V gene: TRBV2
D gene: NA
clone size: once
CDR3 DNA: TGTGCCAGCAGTACGGAGGGCATTGAAGCTTTCTTT
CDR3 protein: CASSTEGIEAFF

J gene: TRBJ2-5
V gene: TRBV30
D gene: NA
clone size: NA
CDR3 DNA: TGTGCCTGGAGTGTACGGCTAGGAGAGACCCAGTACTTC
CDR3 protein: CAWSVRLGETQYF

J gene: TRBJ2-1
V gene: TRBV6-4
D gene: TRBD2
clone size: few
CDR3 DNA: TGTGCCACTTCTCACCGGACTAGCGAATACAATGAGCAGTTCTTC
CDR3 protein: CATSHRTSEYNEQFF

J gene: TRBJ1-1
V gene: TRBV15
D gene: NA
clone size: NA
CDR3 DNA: TGTGCCACCACCAAGAGGATGAACACTGAAGCTTTCTTT
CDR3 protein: CATTKRMNTEAFF

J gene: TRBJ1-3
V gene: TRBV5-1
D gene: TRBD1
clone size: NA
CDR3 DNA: TGCGCCAGCAGCCTGTCAGGGGGCCCCTCTGGAAACACCATATATTTT
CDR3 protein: CASSLSGGPSGNTIYF

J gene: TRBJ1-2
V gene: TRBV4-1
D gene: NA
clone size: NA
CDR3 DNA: TGCGCCAGCAGCCCAACGGGACACCAAAGCTATGGCTACACCTTC
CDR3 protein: CASSPTGHQSYGYTF

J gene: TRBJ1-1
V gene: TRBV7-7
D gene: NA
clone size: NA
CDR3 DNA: TGTGCCAGCAGCTCGCTACCGAACACTGAAGCTTTCTTT
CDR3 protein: CASSSLPNTEAFF

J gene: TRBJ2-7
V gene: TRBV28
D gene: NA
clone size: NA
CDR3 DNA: TGTGCCAGCAGCCCTACTCACCGTTTCTCCTACGAGCAGTACTTC
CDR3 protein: CASSPTHRFSYEQYF

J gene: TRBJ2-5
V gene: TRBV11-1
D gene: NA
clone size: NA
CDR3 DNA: TGTGCCAGCAGCTTAGAACGCTCAGGGACCCAGTACTTC
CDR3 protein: CASSLERSGTQYF

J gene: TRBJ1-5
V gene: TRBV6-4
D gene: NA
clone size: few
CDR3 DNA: TGTGCCAGCAGAGACCTACCGGGGGGGGTCATTTACACCTATAGCAATCAGCCCCAGCATTTT
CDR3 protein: CASRDLPGGVIYTYSNQPQHF

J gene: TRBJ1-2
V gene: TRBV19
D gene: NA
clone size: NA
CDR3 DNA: TGTGCCAGTAGCGGCTCGCGGACAGTAGTCTATGGCTACACCTTC
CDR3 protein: CASSGSRTVVYGYTF

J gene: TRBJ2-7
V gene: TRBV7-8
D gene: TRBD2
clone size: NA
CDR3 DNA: TGTGCCAGCAGCTTAGTATCGGGAGCAGGACTAGTCAGCTACGAGCAGTACTTC
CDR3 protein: CASSLVSGAGLVSYEQYF

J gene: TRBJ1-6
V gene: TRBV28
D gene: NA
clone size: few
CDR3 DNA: TGTGCCAGCCGGGAGGGGTCAAGTTCACCCCTCCACTTT
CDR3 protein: CASREGSSSPLHF

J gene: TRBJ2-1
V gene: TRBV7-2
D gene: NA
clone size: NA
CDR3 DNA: TGTGCCAGCAGCGAGGGGGTAGTAACCTACAATGAGCAGTTCTTC
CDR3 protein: CASSEGVVTYNEQFF

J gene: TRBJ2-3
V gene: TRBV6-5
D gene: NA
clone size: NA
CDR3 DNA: TGTGCCAGCAGTTACTCGACTCCTCGAGATACGCAGTATTTT
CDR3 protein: CASSYSTPRDTQYF

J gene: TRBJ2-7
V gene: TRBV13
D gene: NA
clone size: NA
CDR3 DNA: TGTGCCAGCAGCTTCTACCTTGAGAGCTCCTACGAGCAGTACTTC
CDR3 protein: CASSFYLESSYEQYF

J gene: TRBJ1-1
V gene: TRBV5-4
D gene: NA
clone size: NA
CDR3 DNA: TGTGCCAGCAGGCCCAACGCAGACAGGACGTACACTGAAGCTTTCTTT
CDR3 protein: CASRPNADRTYTEAFF

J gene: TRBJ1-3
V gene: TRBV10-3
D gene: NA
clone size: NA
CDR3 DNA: TGTGCCATCAAACGATCACAGGGCCGCCTCTCTGGAAACACCATATATTTT
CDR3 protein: CAIKRSQGRLSGNTIYF

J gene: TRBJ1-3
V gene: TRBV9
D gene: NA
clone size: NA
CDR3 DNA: TGTGCCAGCAGCCCTACCACAGGGCAAGTCTCTGGAAACACCATATATTTT
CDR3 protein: CASSPTTGQVSGNTIYF

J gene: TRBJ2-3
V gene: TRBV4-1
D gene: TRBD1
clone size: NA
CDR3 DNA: TGCGCCAGCAGCCCAGGACAGGGAGGCACAGATACGCAGTATTTT
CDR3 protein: CASSPGQGGTDTQYF

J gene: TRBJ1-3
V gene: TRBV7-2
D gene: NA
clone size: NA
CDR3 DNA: TGTGCCAGCAGCTTAGGCAGGGTTTCTGGAAACACCATATATTTT
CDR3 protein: CASSLGRVSGNTIYF

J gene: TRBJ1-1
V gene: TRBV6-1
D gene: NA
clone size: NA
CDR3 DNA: TGTGCCAGCAGCGGACAGTTGAACACTGAAGCTTTCTTT
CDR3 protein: CASSGQLNTEAFF

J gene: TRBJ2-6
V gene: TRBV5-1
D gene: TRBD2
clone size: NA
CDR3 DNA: TGCGCCAGCAGCTTCACTGCGGGGGGCCGTTTTTCTGGGGCCAACGTCCTGACTTTC
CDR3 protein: CASSFTAGGRFSGANVLTF

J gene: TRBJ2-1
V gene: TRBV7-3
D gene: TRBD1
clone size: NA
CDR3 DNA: TGTGCCAGCGGACCTGGGACAGGGGGCAATGAGCAGTTCTTC
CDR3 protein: CASGPGTGGNEQFF

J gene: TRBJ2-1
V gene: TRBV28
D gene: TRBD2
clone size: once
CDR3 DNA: TGTGCCAGCAGTACCGGGACTAGCGGGGGGGCTACAAGCGCTGAGCAGTTCTTC
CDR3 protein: CASSTGTSGGATSAEQFF

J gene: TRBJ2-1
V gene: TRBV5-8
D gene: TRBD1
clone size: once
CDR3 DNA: TGTGCCAGCAGCATAACAGGGGGCGCGAATGAGCAGTTCTTC
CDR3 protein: CASSITGGANEQFF

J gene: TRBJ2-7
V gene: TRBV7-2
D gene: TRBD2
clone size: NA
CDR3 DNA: TGTGCCAGCAGCGTAGCGGGGGGGCCCGGGGAGCAGTACTTC
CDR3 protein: CASSVAGGPGEQYF

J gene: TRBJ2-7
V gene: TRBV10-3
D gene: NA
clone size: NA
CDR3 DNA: TGTGCCTCCCAGGATGGGCAGGGGAGCGGCGAGCAGTACTTC
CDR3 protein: CASQDGQGSGEQYF

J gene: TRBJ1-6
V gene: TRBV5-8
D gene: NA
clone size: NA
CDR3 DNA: TGTGCCAGCAGCGCGGACACCTGGAGTTCACCCCTCCACTTT
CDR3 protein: CASSADTWSSPLHF

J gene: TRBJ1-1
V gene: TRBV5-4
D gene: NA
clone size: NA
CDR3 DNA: TGTGCCAGCAGCCAACTTCGGGACATGTCGAACACTGAAGCTTTCTTT
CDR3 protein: CASSQLRDMSNTEAFF

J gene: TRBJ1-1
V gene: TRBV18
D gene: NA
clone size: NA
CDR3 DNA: TGTGCCAGCTCACCAGTTCGGGACTACACTGAAGCTTTCTTT
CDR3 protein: CASSPVRDYTEAFF